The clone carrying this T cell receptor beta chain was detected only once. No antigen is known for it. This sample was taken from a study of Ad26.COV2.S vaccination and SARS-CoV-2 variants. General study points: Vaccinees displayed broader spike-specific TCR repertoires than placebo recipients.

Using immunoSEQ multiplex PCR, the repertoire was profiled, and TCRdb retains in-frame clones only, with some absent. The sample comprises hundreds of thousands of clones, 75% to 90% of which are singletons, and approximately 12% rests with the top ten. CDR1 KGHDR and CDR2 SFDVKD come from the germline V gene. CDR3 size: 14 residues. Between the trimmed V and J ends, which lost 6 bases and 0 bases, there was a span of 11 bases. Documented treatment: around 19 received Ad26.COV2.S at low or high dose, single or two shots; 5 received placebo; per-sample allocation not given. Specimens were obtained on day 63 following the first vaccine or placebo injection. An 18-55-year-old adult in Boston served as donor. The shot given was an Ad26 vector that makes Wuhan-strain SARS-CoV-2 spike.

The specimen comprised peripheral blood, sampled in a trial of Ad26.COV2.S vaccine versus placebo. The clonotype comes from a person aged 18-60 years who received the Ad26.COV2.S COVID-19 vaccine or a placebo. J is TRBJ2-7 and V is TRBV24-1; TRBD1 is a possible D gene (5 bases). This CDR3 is CATSLTGNSYEQYF. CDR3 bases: TGTGCCACCAGTTTAACAGGAAACTCCTACGAGCAGTACTTC.